The 27 T cell receptor beta chains in this list originate from one sample, sequenced in a study of patients and donors after allogeneic stem cell transplantation. From the RT-PCR reads, TCRdb called clonotypes with MiXCR, one entry per CDR3 protein. This table has approximately 170,000 distinct CDR3 sequences, 24% appearing once. Sequencing was carried out using blood, either unsorted or a sorted T cell fraction (not recorded which). The receptors were gathered from a human donor who was either an allogeneic HSCT recipient or a stem cell or donor lymphocyte infusion donor (not recorded which). It is not recorded whose cells these are; they may come from a transplant donor.

The chain is built from TRBV14 and TRBJ2-1; maybe TRBD2 (5 bases). V lost 4 bases, J lost 3 bases, and 10 bases lay in between. In germline, CDR1 is SGHDN, CDR2 FVKESK. The CDR3 sequence is 14 residues long. The DNA for the CDR3 is TGTGCCAGCAGCCCTAGCCTACACTACAATGAGCAGTTCTTC. It translates to CASSPSLHYNEQFF.

Only a few counts were recorded for this clonotype. This chain connects TRBV9 to TRBJ1-1, with unresolved D. The CDR3 runs 16 residues. With 0 bases removed from V and 1 base from J, the gap between germline ends came to 13 bases. Germline CDR1 and CDR2: SGDLS and YYNGEE. The CDR3 sequence: CASSVGTVFKNTEAFF. CDR3 DNA sequence: TGTGCCAGCAGCGTAGGGACGGTCTTTAAGAACACTGAAGCTTTCTTT.

J is TRBJ2-1 and V is TRBV6-2 or TRBV6-3, with D unclear. The CDR3 is 12 residues long. Germline CDR1 reads MNHEY; CDR2 reads SVGEGT. V was cut by 1 base and J by 3 bases, with 1 base left in between. This CDR3 reads CASSYYYNEQFF. CDR3 DNA sequence: TGTGCCAGCAGTTACTACTACAATGAGCAGTTCTTC.

This clonotype was observed a few times. The CDR3 bases are TGTGCCATCGGGACAGCACAAGAGACCCAGTACTTC. It translates to CAIGTAQETQYF. The gene calls are TRBV10-3 and TRBJ2-5, with 7 bases identical to TRBD1. This CDR3 contains 12 residues. Germline V gene lookup returns CDR1 ENHRY and CDR2 SYGVKD. V dropped 8 bases and J dropped 2; count of bases not matched to a gene: 2.

The chain joins TRBV6-2 or TRBV6-3 to TRBJ2-7, with D possibly matching TRBD2 (6 bases). The CDR3 covers 14 residues. Trimming left V 7 bases short and J 2 bases short, with 15 bases between. Germline loops: CDR1 MNHEY, CDR2 SVGEGT. Written as DNA, the CDR3 is TGTGCCAGCACCTACGCCGGGAGACCCTACGAGCAGTACTTC. Its protein product is CASTYAGRPYEQYF.

This clonotype was counted a few times. The CDR3 reads CASSYFGTTSNQPQHF. The CDR3 DNA sequence: TGTGCCAGCAGTTATTTCGGGACAACTAGCAATCAGCCCCAGCATTTT. The V and J genes are TRBV6-6 and TRBJ1-5, with D possibly matching TRBD1 (6 bases). Trimming took 3 bases from V and 0 from J, leaving 12 bases between them. The CDR3 is 16 residues long. CDR1 and CDR2 from the germline V gene are MNHNY and SVGAGI (reference sequence).

The genes are TRBV12-3 or TRBV12-4 and TRBJ1-1; D remains ambiguous. The CDR3 has 13 amino acids. V was cut by 2 bases and J by 0 bases, with 4 bases left in between. The CDR3: CASSLMMNTEAFF. CDR3 bases: TGTGCCAGCAGTTTAATGATGAACACTGAAGCTTTCTTT.

This clonotype was found many times. The rearrangement links TRBV20-1 to TRBJ1-5, with no clear D. Per germline, CDR1 DFQATT and CDR2 SNEGSKA (reference sequence). The CDR3 extends over 16 amino acids. Trimming left V 3 bases short and J 5 bases short, with 20 bases between. The CDR3 DNA follows: TGCAGTGCTAGTAGAAGCCAATCGGGGAATGATCAGCCCCAGCATTTT. It encodes CSASRSQSGNDQPQHF.

The genes are TRBV5-3 and TRBJ1-1; TRBD1 matches 9 bases. TRBV5-3 carries the ORF label, with uncertain function. V lost 4 bases to trimming and J lost 5 bases; unmatched junction nucleotides: 6. This CDR3 contains 14 residues. The chain's CDR3 is CARSPYDRGTEAFF. CDR3 in DNA: TGTGCCAGAAGCCCTTACGACAGGGGGACTGAAGCTTTCTTT.

This clonotype was counted only a few times. The chain employs TRBV6-5 and TRBJ1-2; no clear D gene. Looked up from germline, CDR1 is MNHEY and CDR2 is SVGAGI. Trimming removed 5 bases at V and 3 bases at J, with 13 bases between. This CDR3 is built from 14 residues. The DNA of the CDR3 is TGTGCCAGCAGTCTCCATGGGATGGACTATGGCTACACCTTC. Translation: CASSLHGMDYGYTF.

The chain is built from TRBV10-3 and TRBJ2-3; D perhaps matches TRBD2 (5 bases). Trimming pared 3 bases from V and 6 bases from J, leaving 7 bases between. This CDR3 has 12 residues. Germline V gene lookup returns CDR1 ENHRY and CDR2 SYGVKD. This CDR3 is CAISDSGDTQYF. CDR3 nucleotide sequence: TGTGCCATCAGTGACTCGGGGGATACGCAGTATTTT.

The rearrangement uses TRBV29-1 and TRBJ2-5, with D possibly matching TRBD1 (5 bases). The CDR3 length is 11 residues. CDR1 SQVTM and CDR2 ANQGSEA come from the germline V gene. V dropped 4 bases and J dropped 4 bases, with 7 bases sitting between them. The CDR3 DNA sequence: TGCAGCGTTGCTGGGGCAGAGACCCAGTACTTC. Translating gives CSVAGAETQYF.

In its sample, this clonotype was seen a few times. This chain uses TRBV15 with TRBJ2-3, with a weak D call TRBD2 (7 bases). CDR3 length equals 18 residues. V lost 0 bases and J 5 bases, leaving 21 bases between the germline ends. Germline assignment: CDR1 LNHNV and CDR2 YYDKDF (reference sequence). In DNA, the CDR3 is TGTGCCACCAGCAGAGATCATCGAGGGGGGGCCTGGGGAGATACGCAGTATTTT. Its protein product is CATSRDHRGGAWGDTQYF.

This clonotype came up a few times. J is TRBJ2-7 and V is TRBV5-1, with 8 bases lining up with TRBD1. CDR1 is SGHRS and CDR2 is YFSETQ in the germline V gene. The CDR3 spans 14 residues. With V trimmed by 2 bases and J by 5 bases, 6 bases remained unmatched. The CDR3 DNA sequence: TGCGCCAGCAGCTTTACAGGGGGTCTGAACGAGCAGTACTTC. The encoded protein is CASSFTGGLNEQYF.

This chain joins TRBV7-9 and TRBJ1-6; possibly TRBD1 for D (6 bases). This CDR3 has 15 residues. Per germline, CDR1 SEHNR and CDR2 FQNEAQ (reference sequence). V lost 3 bases to trimming and J lost 6 bases, with 12 bases between them. As DNA, the CDR3 is TGTGCCAGCAGCTTGACAGGAGATGGTAATTCACCCCTCCACTTT. Its protein is CASSLTGDGNSPLHF.

In its sample, this clonotype was seen many times. This chain connects TRBV29-1 to TRBJ2-1; possibly TRBD2 for D (6 bases). There are 12 residues in the CDR3. Per the germline V gene, CDR1 is SQVTM and CDR2 is ANQGSEA. Trimming took off 8 bases at V and 7 bases at J, with 15 bases between the two ends. The DNA of the CDR3 is TGCAGCACCACACGGGGGATGAATGAGCAGTTCTTC. It yields the protein CSTTRGMNEQFF.

This clonotype was seen a few times. The chain couples TRBV29-1 to TRBJ2-3; maybe TRBD2 (6 bases). Germline V gives CDR1 SQVTM, CDR2 ANQGSEA. Trimming left V 5 bases short and J 0 bases short, with 15 bases between. This CDR3 contains 15 residues. CDR3 protein: CSVPGLRTSTDTQYF. The CDR3 bases are TGCAGCGTTCCGGGACTCCGGACGAGCACAGATACGCAGTATTTT.

The V gene is TRBV2, the J gene TRBJ1-1, with 9 bases fitting TRBD1. Germline V gene data show CDR1 as SNHLY and CDR2 as FYNNEI. V lost 7 bases and J lost 0; bases outside the gene matches: 12. The CDR3 extends over 17 amino acids. The CDR3 DNA sequence: TGTGCCAGCATCGCCCTCGGGGACAGGGACATGAACACTGAAGCTTTCTTT. Its protein product is CASIALGDRDMNTEAFF.

V gene TRBV20-1 combines with J gene TRBJ2-2; D call uncertain. Between the trimmed V and J ends, which lost 0 bases and 1 base, there was a span of 15 bases. This CDR3 is built from 17 residues. Germline values: CDR1 DFQATT, CDR2 SNEGSKA (reference sequence). CDR3 in DNA: TGCAGTGCTAGAGATATACAGCGCCCCCTGAACACCGGGGAGCTGTTTTTT. Its translation: CSARDIQRPLNTGELFF.

This clonotype was recorded many times. The chain joins TRBV5-1 to TRBJ1-1; a possible D gene is TRBD1 (5 bases). CDR1 and CDR2 (germline): SGHRS, YFSETQ. Trimming stripped 4 bases from V and 1 base from J, with 14 bases between. The CDR3 is 15 amino acids. In DNA form, the CDR3 reads TGCGCCAGCAGCCCATCGCCCGACAGGAACACTGAAGCTTTCTTT. Translating gives CASSPSPDRNTEAFF.

This clonotype was detected only a few times. This CDR3 reads CASSFKQGISGYTF. The CDR3 nucleotides are TGTGCCAGCAGCTTCAAACAGGGGATTTCTGGCTACACCTTC. The gene calls are TRBV7-2 and TRBJ1-2; 7 positions agree with TRBD1. Germline V gene lookup returns CDR1 SGHTA and CDR2 FQGNSA. The CDR3 totals 14 residues. V gave up 3 bases and J gave up 7 bases; unmatched junction bases: 8.

A few counts support this clonotype. The rearrangement links TRBV27 to TRBJ2-7; no clear D. The CDR3 sequence is 12 residues long. CDR1 MNHEY and CDR2 SMNVEV come from the germline V gene (reference sequence). Trimming left V 3 bases short and J 6 bases short, with 9 bases between. The CDR3 DNA reads as TGTGCCAGCAGTTTCCTTTGGGGCGAGCAGTACTTC. It yields the protein CASSFLWGEQYF.

CDR3 sequence: CASSFGLIQPQHF. CDR3 in DNA: TGTGCCAGCAGCTTCGGTCTGATTCAGCCCCAGCATTTT. The gene calls are TRBV5-6 and TRBJ1-5; unclear D gene. Looked up from germline, CDR1 is SGHDT and CDR2 is YYEEEE. Trimming cost V 2 bases and J 6 bases, with 9 bases left between them. The CDR3 spans 13 residues.

The chain recombines TRBV5-1 with TRBJ1-1, with D possibly TRBD1 on 6 matching bases. The V and J ends lost 5 bases and 1 base respectively, with 18 bases between them. There are 16 residues in the CDR3. Per germline, CDR1 SGHRS and CDR2 YFSETQ. The CDR3 here is CASRSDSDRANTEAFF. The CDR3 DNA follows: TGCGCCAGCAGGTCGGACAGCGACCGAGCGAACACTGAAGCTTTCTTT.

This chain links TRBV5-1 with TRBJ2-1, with TRBD1 identical over 10 bases. The V segment lost 2 bases and the J segment 6 bases; nucleotides outside the gene matches: 8. Germline V gives CDR1 SGHRS, CDR2 YFSETQ. CDR3 size: 16 residues. Here the CDR3 DNA reads TGCGCCAGCAGCTTTGGGTGGGGACAGGGGTTCAATGAGCAGTTCTTC. This gives the protein CASSFGWGQGFNEQFF.

This clonotype was counted a few times. The CDR3 here is CSARDRLRQGERYGYTF. CDR3 nucleotide sequence: TGCAGTGCTAGAGATCGACTTCGACAGGGGGAACGGTATGGCTACACCTTC. The rearrangement joins TRBV20-1 to TRBJ1-2; 9 nucleotides agree with TRBD1. After removal of 0 bases from V and 5 bases from J, the junction contained 13 bases not matched to a gene. This CDR3 has 17 residues. The germline V gene has CDR1 DFQATT and CDR2 SNEGSKA (reference sequence).

This chain connects TRBV9 to TRBJ1-3; TRBD1 agrees at 12 bases. With V trimmed by 0 bases and J by 3 bases, 4 bases remained unmatched. The CDR3 has 17 amino acids. Germline CDR1 is SGDLS and CDR2 is YYNGEE. The chain's CDR3 is CASSVDGTGGFGNTIYF. As DNA, the CDR3 is TGTGCCAGCAGCGTAGATGGGACAGGGGGCTTTGGAAACACCATATATTTT.